The 21 T cell receptor beta chains below were found in one sample sequenced in a study of blood T cells in healthy people across ages. Combining a sample-barcoded 5' primer with a J-beta primer mix, a second PCR ran for 7 to 11 cycles. TCRdb recomputed calls from the 5' RACE reads with MiXCR, one row per CDR3 protein. The sample includes just under 900,000 distinct CDR3 sequences, 29% of them seen just once. What was sequenced was blood. These receptors were taken from a woman at least 80 years old in good health.

This clonotype was picked up a small number of times. A much larger clonotype is one base distant, so this may be a read error. The chain couples TRBV3-1 to TRBJ2-5; perhaps TRBD2 as D (5 bases). The CDR3 runs 16 residues. Trimming removed 4 bases at V and 11 bases at J, with 26 bases between. Per the germline V gene, CDR1 is LGHDT and CDR2 is YNNKEL (reference sequence). The CDR3 is CASSPVVWNSPQRQYF. The CDR3 DNA reads as TGTGCCAGCAGCCCCGTTGTATGGAACTCGCCTCAGCGGCAGTACTTC.

CDR3 sequence (DNA): TGTGCCCAGAGGGGGGAAAAACTGTTTTTT. Its translation is CAQRGEKLFF. This sequence joins TRBV2 and TRBJ1-4; D perhaps matches TRBD1 (6 bases). Germline assignment: CDR1 SNHLY and CDR2 FYNNEI. This CDR3 has 10 residues. With 11 bases removed from V and 8 bases from J, the gap between germline ends came to 9 bases.

Comments on this clonotype: A much larger clone lies a single base off, so this may be a read error. The rearrangement links TRBV24-1 to TRBJ2-3; D might be TRBD1 or TRBD2, each matching 5 bases. This CDR3 spans 17 amino acids. Germline V lookup: CDR1 KGHDR, CDR2 SFDVKD. The CDR3: CATSDSHSGTPKDTRYF. As DNA, the CDR3 is TGTGCCACCAGTGATTCACACTCCGGGACCCCAAAAGATACGCGGTATTTT.

Many counts were recorded for this clonotype. The CDR3 coding sequence is TGTGCCAGCAGTGGACTCCGGGCCACTGAAGCTTTCTTT. As protein: CASSGLRATEAFF. V and J are TRBV7-2 and TRBJ1-1; no firm D call. V lost 6 bases and J lost 4, with 12 bases in between. This CDR3 region has 13 residues. Germline V gene sequence: CDR1 SGHTA, CDR2 FQGNSA.

In the case of this clonotype: A much larger clone is a single base away; this may be a read error. The chain is built from TRBV10-2 and TRBJ2-7; D possibly corresponds to TRBD2 (5 bases). V lost 6 bases and J lost 7, with 7 bases in between. Germline assignment: CDR1 WSHSY and CDR2 SAAADI. The CDR3 consists of 10 residues. CDR3 region: CASRGSEQYF. The CDR3 DNA reads TGCGCCAGCAGGGGGAGTGAGCAGTACTTC.

This clonotype occurred many times. The chain carries TRBV7-9 and TRBJ1-2, with TRBD1 as a possible D gene (5 bases). Germline assignment: CDR1 SEHNR and CDR2 FQNEAQ (reference sequence). The CDR3 extends over 14 amino acids. V was pared by 1 base and J by 2 bases, with 8 bases between. CDR3 sequence reads: CASSLETANYGYTF. The CDR3 nucleotides read TGTGCCAGCAGCTTAGAGACAGCGAACTATGGCTACACCTTC.

V gene TRBV11-3 combines with J gene TRBJ2-6, with 10 bases lining up with TRBD1. There are 18 residues in the CDR3. From germline, CDR1 is SGHNT and CDR2 YENEEA. The ends lost 4 bases at V and 4 bases at J; junction bases unmatched: 10. The CDR3 protein is CASSSHRTGGGGANVLTF. The CDR3 DNA reads as TGTGCCAGCAGCTCACACCGGACAGGGGGTGGAGGGGCCAACGTCCTGACTTTC.

In this sample, this clonotype turned up many times. The gene calls are TRBV11-2 and TRBJ2-3; D might be TRBD2 (6 bases). The CDR3 sequence is 15 residues long. Germline V lookup: CDR1 SGHAT, CDR2 FQNNGV. V was pared by 2 bases and J by 6 bases, with 15 bases between. CDR3 sequence reads: CASSLSGLPSDTQYF. CDR3 coding DNA: TGTGCCAGCAGCTTAAGCGGGCTACCTTCCGATACGCAGTATTTT.

Worth noting for this clonotype: A single base separates this from a much larger clone, so it may be a read error. V and J are TRBV2 and TRBJ2-3; D is possibly TRBD2 (6 bases). Germline loops: CDR1 SNHLY, CDR2 FYNNEI. The V gene lost 8 bases and the J gene lost 3 bases, with 21 bases spanning the gap. The CDR3 runs 16 residues. The CDR3 DNA reads as TGTGCCAGCCGACCCCAAGCCAGGGCGGGGACAGATACGCAGTATTTT. Translation: CASRPQARAGTDTQYF.

This clonotype was found once. This may be a read error: a much more frequent sequence differs by one nucleotide. The V and J genes are TRBV5-1 and TRBJ2-3; D is perhaps TRBD1 (5 bases). The CDR3 runs 14 residues. Germline V gene lookup returns CDR1 SGHRS and CDR2 YFSETQ. The CDR3 DNA reads TGCGCCAGCAGCTTGGGGAGTCTCACAGGTACGCAGTATTTT. Protein: CASSLGSLTGTQYF.

With respect to this clonotype: This may be a read error: a much more frequent sequence differs by one nucleotide. The J gene is TRBJ2-5, the V gene TRBV20-1; possibly TRBD1 or TRBD2 for D (5 bases each). The V end lost 5 bases, the J end lost 5 bases, and 18 bases lay between the germline ends. The CDR3 is made up of 14 amino acids. From germline, CDR1 is DFQATT and CDR2 SNEGSKA (reference sequence). CDR3 region: CSAAPGRGWETQYF. DNA of the CDR3: TGCAGTGCTGCACCGGGACGGGGATGGGAGACCCAGTACTTC.

In its sample, this clonotype was seen many times. V gene TRBV20-1 combines with J gene TRBJ2-1; 12 bases are shared with TRBD2. The CDR3 extends over 15 amino acids. Unmatched junction bases numbered 9, after V lost 5 bases and J lost 7 bases. Germline V lookup: CDR1 DFQATT, CDR2 SNEGSKA (reference sequence). The CDR3 spells CSAPKTSGGINEQFF. The CDR3 coding sequence is TGCAGTGCTCCGAAGACTAGCGGGGGAATTAATGAGCAGTTCTTC.

With respect to this clonotype: At one of its ends the junction is not consistent with the germline gene, which may arise from a read error. The V gene is TRBV7-2, the J gene TRBJ1-4; 7 positions agree with TRBD1. The CDR3 length is 15 residues. CDR1 is SGHTA, CDR2 FQGNSA, per germline. CDR3: CASSLTAGTATKRFF. The CDR3 coding sequence is TGTGCCAGCAGCTTGACGGCAGGGACAGCTACTAAACGGTTTTTT.

This chain uses TRBV21-1 with TRBJ2-7; the table names TRBD1, a call not compared with the DNA. TRBV21-1 is reported as a pseudogene. This CDR3 is 17 amino acids long. The DNA for the CDR3 is TGTGCCAGCAGCAAAGCCGGGACCGAACAGGAGACCTACGAGCAGTACTTC. This encodes CASSKAGTEQETYEQYF.

This clonotype was found a few times. CDR3 sequence (DNA): TGTGCCAGCAGCCACGATGTCCACGAGCAGTACTTC. Translated: CASSHDVHEQYF. V is TRBV11-2 and J is TRBJ2-4; D unresolved. TRBJ2-7 matches the DNA end more closely, so the J call is doubtful. Germline loops: CDR1 SGHAT, CDR2 FQNNGV. The length of the CDR3 is 12 residues.

The rearrangement links TRBV7-3 to TRBJ2-3; D is uncertain. Between the trimmed V and J ends, which lost 2 bases and 8 bases, there was a span of 11 bases. The length of the CDR3 is 13 residues. Germline CDR1 is SGHTA and CDR2 is FQGTGA. The CDR3 spells CASSLVGQGTQYF. In DNA form, the CDR3 reads TGTGCCAGCAGCTTAGTTGGGCAAGGTACGCAGTATTTT.

Regarding this clonotype: At one end, the junction sequence differs from germline, possibly due to a read error. The chain uses TRBV19 and TRBJ2-1; TRBD1 aligns across 8 bases. This CDR3 spans 14 amino acids. Germline CDR1 reads LNHDA; CDR2 reads SQIVND (reference sequence). The CDR3 spells CTSTGTGPDNEQFF. CDR3 nucleotides: TGTACCAGTACCGGGACAGGACCTGACAATGAGCAGTTCTTC.

With regard to this clonotype: This may be a read error: a much more frequent sequence differs by one nucleotide. V and J are TRBV7-2 and TRBJ2-5; D might be TRBD1 (6 bases). Trimming stripped 3 bases from V and 5 bases from J, with 16 bases between. The CDR3 runs 15 residues. CDR1 SGHTA and CDR2 FQGNSA come from the germline V gene. The CDR3 nucleotides read TGTGCCAGCAGCTTGGCCGGGACACCTGGGGAGACCCAGTACTTC. This gives the protein CASSLAGTPGETQYF.

This clonotype was recorded a few times. The rearrangement joins TRBV29-1 to TRBJ2-1; TRBD1 aligns across 7 bases. Germline V gives CDR1 SQVTM, CDR2 ANQGSEA. The CDR3 contains 13 residues. V lost 7 bases, J lost 2 bases, and 5 bases stayed unmatched. For the CDR3, the DNA is TGCAGCGCCGGGACAGCTACCTACAATGAGCAGTTCTTC. Amino acid sequence: CSAGTATYNEQFF.

This clonotype occurred once. A much larger clone lies one base from this, so it may be a read error. V and J are TRBV7-6 and TRBJ2-1, with 7 bases matching TRBD2. In germline, CDR1 is SGHVS, CDR2 FNYEAQ. This CDR3 is built from 17 residues. J was trimmed by 9 bases and V by 7 bases; bases with no gene match: 21. The CDR3 is CASNAGVTPVTKTEQFF. CDR3 DNA: TGTGCCAGCAACGCGGGGGTGACTCCGGTGACCAAAACTGAGCAGTTCTTC.

V usage is TRBV7-8 and J usage is TRBJ2-2; 7 nucleotides match TRBD1. The CDR3 runs 18 residues. J was trimmed by 0 bases and V by 1 base; bases with no gene match: 8. CDR1 is SGHVS, CDR2 FQNEAQ, per germline. The CDR3 reads CASSLEGAVRANTGELFF. The CDR3 DNA sequence: TGTGCCAGCAGCTTAGAGGGGGCTGTCAGGGCGAACACCGGGGAGCTGTTTTTT. The full variable domain, with the rest looked up from reference TRBV7-8 and TRBJ2-2, is GAGVSQSPRYKVAKRGQDVALRCDPISGHVSLFWYQQALGQGPEFLTYFQNEAQLDKSGLPSDRFFAERPEGSVSTLKIQRTQQEDSAVYLCASSLEGAVRANTGELFFGEGSRLTVL.